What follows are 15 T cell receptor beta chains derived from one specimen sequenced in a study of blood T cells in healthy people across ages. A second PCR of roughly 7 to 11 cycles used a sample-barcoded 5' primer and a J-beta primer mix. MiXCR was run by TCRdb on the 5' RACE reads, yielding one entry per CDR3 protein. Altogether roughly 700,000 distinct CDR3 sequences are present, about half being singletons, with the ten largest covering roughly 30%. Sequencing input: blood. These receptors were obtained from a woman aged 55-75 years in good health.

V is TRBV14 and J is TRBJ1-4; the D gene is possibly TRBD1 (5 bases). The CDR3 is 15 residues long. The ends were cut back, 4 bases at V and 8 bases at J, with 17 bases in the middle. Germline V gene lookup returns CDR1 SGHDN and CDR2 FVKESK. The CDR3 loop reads CASSRSGTGGEKLFF. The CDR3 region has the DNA TGTGCCAGCAGCCGATCAGGGACGGGAGGAGAAAAACTGTTTTTT.

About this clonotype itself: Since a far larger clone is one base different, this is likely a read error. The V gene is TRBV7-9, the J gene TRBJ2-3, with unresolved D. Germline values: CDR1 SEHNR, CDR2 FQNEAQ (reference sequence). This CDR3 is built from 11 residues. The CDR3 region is CPSSLSDTQYF. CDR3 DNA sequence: TGTCCCAGCAGCTTATCAGATACGCAGTATTTT.

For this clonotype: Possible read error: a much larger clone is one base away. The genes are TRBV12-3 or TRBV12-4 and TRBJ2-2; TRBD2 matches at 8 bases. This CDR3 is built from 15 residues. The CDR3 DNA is TGTGCCAGCAGTTTCGGGCTAGCGGGCACCGGGGGGCTGTTTTTT. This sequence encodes CASSFGLAGTGGLFF.

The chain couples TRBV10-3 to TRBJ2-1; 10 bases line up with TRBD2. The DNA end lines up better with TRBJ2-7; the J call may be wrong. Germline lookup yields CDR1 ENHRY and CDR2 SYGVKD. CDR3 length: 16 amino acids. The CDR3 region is CAISEREREGLDEQYF. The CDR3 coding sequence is TGTGCCATCAGTGAGAGGGAGCGGGAGGGTTTAGATGAGCAGTACTTC.

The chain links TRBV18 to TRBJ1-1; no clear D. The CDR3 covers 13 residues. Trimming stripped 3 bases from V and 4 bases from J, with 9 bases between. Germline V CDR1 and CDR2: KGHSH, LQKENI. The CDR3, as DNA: TGTGCCAGCTCACCCCAGATCGGCACTGAAGCTTTCTTT. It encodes CASSPQIGTEAFF. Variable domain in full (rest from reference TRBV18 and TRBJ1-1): NAGVMQNPRHLVRRRGQEARLRCSPMKGHSHVYWYRQLPEEGLKFMVYLQKENIIDESGMPKERFSAEFPKEGPSILRIQQVVRGDSAAYFCASSPQIGTEAFFGQGTRLTVV.

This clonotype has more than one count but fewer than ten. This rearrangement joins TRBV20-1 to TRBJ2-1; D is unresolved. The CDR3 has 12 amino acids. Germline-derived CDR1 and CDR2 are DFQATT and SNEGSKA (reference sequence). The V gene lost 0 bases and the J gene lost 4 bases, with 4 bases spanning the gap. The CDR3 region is CSAREQYNEQFF. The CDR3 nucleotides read TGCAGTGCTAGAGAACAGTACAATGAGCAGTTCTTC.

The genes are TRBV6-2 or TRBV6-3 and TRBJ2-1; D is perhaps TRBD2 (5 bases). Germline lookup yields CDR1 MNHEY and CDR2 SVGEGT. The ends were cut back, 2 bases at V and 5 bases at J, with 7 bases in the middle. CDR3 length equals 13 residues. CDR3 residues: CASSYDYHNEQFF. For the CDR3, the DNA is TGTGCCAGCAGTTACGACTATCACAATGAGCAGTTCTTC.

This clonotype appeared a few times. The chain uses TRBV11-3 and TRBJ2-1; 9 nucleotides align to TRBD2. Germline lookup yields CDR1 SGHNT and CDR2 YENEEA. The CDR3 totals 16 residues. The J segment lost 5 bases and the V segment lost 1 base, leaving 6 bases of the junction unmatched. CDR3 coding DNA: TGTGCCAGCAGCTTAGGCCCTAGCGGGGAAAACAATGAGCAGTTCTTC. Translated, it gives CASSLGPSGENNEQFF.

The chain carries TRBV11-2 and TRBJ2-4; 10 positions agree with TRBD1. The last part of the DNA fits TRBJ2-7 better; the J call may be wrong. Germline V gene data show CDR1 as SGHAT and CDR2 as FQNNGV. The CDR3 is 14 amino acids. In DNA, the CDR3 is TGTGCCAGCAGCTTAGGGGGACAGGGGTGCGAGCAGTACTTC. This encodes CASSLGGQGCEQYF.

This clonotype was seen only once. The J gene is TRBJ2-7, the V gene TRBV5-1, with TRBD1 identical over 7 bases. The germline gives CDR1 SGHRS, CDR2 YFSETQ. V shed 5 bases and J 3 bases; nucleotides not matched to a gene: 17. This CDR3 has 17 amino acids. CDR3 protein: CASRKKTGDLNDYEQYF. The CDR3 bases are TGCGCCAGCAGAAAAAAAACAGGGGATCTAAATGACTACGAGCAGTACTTC.

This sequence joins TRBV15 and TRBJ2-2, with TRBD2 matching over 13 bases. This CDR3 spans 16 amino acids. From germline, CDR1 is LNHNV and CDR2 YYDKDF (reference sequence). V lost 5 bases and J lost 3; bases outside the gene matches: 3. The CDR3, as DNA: TGTGCCACCAGCGCCGGACTAGCGGGGGACACCGGGGAGCTGTTTTTT. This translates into CATSAGLAGDTGELFF.

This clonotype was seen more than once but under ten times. This CDR3 reads CASSLRPGQGADTQYF. The CDR3, as DNA: TGTGCCAGCTCACTCAGACCGGGACAGGGAGCAGATACGCAGTATTTT. The genes are TRBV18 and TRBJ2-3; 9 bases align to TRBD1. Germline V gene data show CDR1 as KGHSH and CDR2 as LQKENI. This CDR3 spans 16 amino acids. The V segment lost 4 bases and the J segment 4 bases; nucleotides outside the gene matches: 9.

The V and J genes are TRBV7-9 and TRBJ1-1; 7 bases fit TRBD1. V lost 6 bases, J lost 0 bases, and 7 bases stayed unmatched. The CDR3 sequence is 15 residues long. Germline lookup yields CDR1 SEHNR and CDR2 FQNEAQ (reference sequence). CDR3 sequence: CASRPRQGMNTEAFF. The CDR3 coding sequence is TGTGCCAGCAGGCCCAGACAGGGAATGAACACTGAAGCTTTCTTT.

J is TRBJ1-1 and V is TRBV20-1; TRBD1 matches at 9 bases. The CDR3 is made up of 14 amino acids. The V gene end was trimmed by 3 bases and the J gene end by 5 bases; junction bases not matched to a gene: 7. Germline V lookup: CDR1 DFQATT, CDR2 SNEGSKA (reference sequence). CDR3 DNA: TGCAGTGCTAGGAAAAGGACAGGGGAAACTGAAGCTTTCTTT. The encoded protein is CSARKRTGETEAFF.

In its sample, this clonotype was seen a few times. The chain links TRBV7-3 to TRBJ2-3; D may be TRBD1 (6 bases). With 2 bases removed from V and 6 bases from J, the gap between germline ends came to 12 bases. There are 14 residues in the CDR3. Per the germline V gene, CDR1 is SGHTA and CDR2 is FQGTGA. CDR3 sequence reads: CASSLGMQGDTQYF. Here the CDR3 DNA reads TGTGCCAGCAGCTTAGGGATGCAGGGGGATACGCAGTATTTT.